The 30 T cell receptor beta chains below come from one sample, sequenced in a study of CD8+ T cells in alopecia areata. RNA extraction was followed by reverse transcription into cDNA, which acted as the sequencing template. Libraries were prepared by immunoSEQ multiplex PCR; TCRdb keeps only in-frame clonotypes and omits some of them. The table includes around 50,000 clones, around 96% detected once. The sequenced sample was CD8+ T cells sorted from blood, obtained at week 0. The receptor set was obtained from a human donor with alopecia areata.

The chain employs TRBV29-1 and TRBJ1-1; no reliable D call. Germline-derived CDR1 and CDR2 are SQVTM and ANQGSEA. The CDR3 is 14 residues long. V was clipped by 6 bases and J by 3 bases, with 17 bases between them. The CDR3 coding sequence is TGCAGCGTCGGCTTGGGGTGGGAGGACACTGAAGCTTTCTTT. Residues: CSVGLGWEDTEAFF.

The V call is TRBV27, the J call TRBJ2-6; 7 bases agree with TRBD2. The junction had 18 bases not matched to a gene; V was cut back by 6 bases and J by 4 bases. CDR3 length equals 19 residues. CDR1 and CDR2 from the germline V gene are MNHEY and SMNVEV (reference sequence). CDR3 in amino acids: CASSPLWRGIPLGANVLTF. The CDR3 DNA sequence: TGTGCCAGCAGCCCCCTCTGGCGGGGGATCCCTCTGGGGGCCAACGTCCTGACTTTC.

The chain's CDR3 is CASSQSGPHQETQYF. The CDR3 nucleotides are TGCGCCAGCAGCCAAAGCGGGCCCCATCAAGAGACCCAGTACTTC. The genes are TRBV5-1 and TRBJ2-5; D is possibly TRBD2 (6 bases). The V and J ends lost 4 bases and 2 bases respectively, with 15 bases between them. Germline assignment: CDR1 SGHRS and CDR2 YFSETQ. The CDR3 consists of 15 residues.

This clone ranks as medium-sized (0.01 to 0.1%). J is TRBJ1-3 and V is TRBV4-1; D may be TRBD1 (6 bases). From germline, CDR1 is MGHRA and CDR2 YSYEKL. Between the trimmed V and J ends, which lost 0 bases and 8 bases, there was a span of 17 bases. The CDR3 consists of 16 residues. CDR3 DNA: TGCGCCAGCAGCCAAGAAAGCCAAATCAGGGGAGACACCATATATTTT. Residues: CASSQESQIRGDTIYF.

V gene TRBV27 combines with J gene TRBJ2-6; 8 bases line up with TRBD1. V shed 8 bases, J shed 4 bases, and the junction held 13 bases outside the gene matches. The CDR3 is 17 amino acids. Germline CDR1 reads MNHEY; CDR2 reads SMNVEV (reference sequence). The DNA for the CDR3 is TGTGCCAGCCCCTCCCCGGGCAGGGGGCACGGGGCCAACGTCCTGACTTTC. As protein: CASPSPGRGHGANVLTF.

The CDR3 sequence: CASSLATSGPNTGELFF. CDR3 in DNA: TGCGCCAGCAGCTTGGCGACTAGCGGACCGAACACCGGGGAGCTGTTTTTT. V is TRBV5-1 and J is TRBJ2-2; TRBD2 agrees at 9 bases. The V and J ends lost 0 bases and 0 bases, in that order; junction bases with no gene match: 3. The CDR3 is 17 residues long. The germline gives CDR1 SGHRS, CDR2 YFSETQ. Full variable domain (rest looked up from reference TRBV5-1 and TRBJ2-2): KAGVTQTPRYLIKTRGQQVTLSCSPISGHRSVSWYQQTPGQGLQFLFEYFSETQRNKGNFPGRFSGRQFSNSRSEMNVSTLELGDSALYLCASSLATSGPNTGELFFGEGSRLTVL.

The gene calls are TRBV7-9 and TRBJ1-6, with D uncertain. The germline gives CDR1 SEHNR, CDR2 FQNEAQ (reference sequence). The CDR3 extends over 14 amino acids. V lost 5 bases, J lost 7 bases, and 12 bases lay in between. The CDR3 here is CASSPLSGNSPLHF. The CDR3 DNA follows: TGTGCCAGCAGCCCTCTAAGCGGCAATTCACCCCTCCACTTT.

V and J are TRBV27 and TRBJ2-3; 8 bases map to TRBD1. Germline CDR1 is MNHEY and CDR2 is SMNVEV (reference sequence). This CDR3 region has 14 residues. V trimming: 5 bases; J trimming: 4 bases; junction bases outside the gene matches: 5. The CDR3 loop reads CASSLDRGADTQYF. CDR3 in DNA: TGTGCCAGCAGTCTAGACAGGGGTGCAGATACGCAGTATTTT.

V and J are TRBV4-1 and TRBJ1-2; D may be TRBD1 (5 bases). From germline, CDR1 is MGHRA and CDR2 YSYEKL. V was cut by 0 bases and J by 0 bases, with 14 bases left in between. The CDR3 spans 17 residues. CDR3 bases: TGCGCCAGCAGCCAAGATACTTCCGGGGGGGCTAACTATGGCTACACCTTC. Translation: CASSQDTSGGANYGYTF.

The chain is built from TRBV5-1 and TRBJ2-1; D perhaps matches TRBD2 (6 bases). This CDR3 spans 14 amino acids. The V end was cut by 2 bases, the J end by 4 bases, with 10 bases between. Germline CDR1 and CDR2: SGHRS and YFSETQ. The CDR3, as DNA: TGCGCCAGCAGCTTTGCGGGGCTTTACAATGAGCAGTTCTTC. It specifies CASSFAGLYNEQFF.

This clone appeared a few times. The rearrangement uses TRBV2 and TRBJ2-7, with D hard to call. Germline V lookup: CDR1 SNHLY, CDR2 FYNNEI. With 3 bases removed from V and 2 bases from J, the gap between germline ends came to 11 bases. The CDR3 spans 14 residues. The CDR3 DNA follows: TGTGCCAGCAGTGACCCCAGCAGCGCCTACGAGCAGTACTTC. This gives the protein CASSDPSSAYEQYF. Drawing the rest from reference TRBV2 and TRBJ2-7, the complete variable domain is EPEVTQTPSHQVTQMGQEVILRCVPISNHLYFYWYRQILGQKVEFLVSFYNNEISEKSEIFDDQFSVERPDGSNFTLKIRSTKLEDSAMYFCASSDPSSAYEQYFGPGTRLTVT.

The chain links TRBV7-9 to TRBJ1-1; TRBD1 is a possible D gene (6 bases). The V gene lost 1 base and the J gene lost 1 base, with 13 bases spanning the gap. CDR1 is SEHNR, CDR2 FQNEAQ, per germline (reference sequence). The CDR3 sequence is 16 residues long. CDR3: CASSLGHRVGNTEAFF. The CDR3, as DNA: TGTGCCAGCAGCTTAGGCCACAGGGTTGGGAACACTGAAGCTTTCTTT.

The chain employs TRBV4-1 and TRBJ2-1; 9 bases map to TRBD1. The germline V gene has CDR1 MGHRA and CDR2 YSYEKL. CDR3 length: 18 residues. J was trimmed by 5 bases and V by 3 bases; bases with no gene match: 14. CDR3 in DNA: TGCGCCAGCAGCCAGGTATCAATGTGGGACAGGGAGGACAATGAGCAGTTCTTC. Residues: CASSQVSMWDREDNEQFF.

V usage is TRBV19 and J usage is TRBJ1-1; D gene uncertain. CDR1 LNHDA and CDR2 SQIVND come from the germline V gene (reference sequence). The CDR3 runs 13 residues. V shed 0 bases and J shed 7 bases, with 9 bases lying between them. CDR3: CASSIENPDEAFF. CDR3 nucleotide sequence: TGTGCCAGTAGTATAGAAAACCCCGATGAAGCTTTCTTT. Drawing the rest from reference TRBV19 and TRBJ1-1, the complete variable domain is DGGITQSPKYLFRKEGQNVTLSCEQNLNHDAMYWYRQDPGQGLRLIYYSQIVNDFQKGDIAEGYSVSREKKESFPLTVTSAQKNPTAFYLCASSIENPDEAFFGQGTRLTVV.

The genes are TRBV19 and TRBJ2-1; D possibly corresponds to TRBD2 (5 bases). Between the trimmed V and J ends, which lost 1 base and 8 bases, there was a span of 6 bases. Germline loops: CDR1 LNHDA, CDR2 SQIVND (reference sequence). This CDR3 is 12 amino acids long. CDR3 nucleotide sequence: TGTGCCAGTAGTATAGGGGGAGATGAGCAGTTCTTC. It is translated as CASSIGGDEQFF.

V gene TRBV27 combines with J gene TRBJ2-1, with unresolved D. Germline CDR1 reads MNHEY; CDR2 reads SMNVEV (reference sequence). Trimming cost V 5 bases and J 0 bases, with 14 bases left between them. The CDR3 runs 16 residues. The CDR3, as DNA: TGTGCCAGCAGTACTCCATTGGGTATCTCCTACAATGAGCAGTTCTTC. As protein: CASSTPLGISYNEQFF.

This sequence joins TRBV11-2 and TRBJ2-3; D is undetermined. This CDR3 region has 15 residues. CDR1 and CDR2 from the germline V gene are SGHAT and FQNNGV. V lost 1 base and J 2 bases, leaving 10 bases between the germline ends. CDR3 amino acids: CASSLGTHITDTQYF. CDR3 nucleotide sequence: TGTGCCAGCAGCTTAGGGACCCATATCACAGATACGCAGTATTTT.

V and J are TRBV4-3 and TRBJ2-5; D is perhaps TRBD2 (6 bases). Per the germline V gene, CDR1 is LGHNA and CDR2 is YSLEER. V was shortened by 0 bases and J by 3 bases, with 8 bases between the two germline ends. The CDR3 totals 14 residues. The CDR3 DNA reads TGCGCCAGCAGCCAAGATCGGGGGAAAGAGACCCAGTACTTC. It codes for CASSQDRGKETQYF.

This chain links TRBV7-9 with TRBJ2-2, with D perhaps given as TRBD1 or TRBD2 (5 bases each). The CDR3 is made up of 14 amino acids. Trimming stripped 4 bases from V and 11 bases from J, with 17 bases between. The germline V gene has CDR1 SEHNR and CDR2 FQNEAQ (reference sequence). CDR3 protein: CASSSNGRGGELFF. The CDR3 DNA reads TGTGCCAGCAGCTCGAACGGACGGGGCGGAGAGCTGTTTTTT.

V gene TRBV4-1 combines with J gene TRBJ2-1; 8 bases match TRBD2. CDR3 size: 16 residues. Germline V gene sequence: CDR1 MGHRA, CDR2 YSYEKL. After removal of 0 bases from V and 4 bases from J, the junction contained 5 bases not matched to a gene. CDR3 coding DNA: TGCGCCAGCAGCCAAGATCAAGCTAGCGGGTACAATGAGCAGTTCTTC. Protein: CASSQDQASGYNEQFF.

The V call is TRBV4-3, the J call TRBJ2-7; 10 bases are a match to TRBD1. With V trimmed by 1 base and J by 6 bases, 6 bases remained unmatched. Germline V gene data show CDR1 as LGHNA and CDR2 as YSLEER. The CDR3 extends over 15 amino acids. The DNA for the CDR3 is TGCGCCAGCAGCCAAGGTCGACAGGGGGCCTTCGAGCAGTACTTC. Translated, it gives CASSQGRQGAFEQYF.

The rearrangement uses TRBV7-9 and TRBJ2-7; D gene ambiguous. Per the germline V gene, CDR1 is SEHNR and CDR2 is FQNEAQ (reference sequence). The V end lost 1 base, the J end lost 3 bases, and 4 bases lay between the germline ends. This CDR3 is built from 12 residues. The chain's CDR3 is CASSLVGYEQYF. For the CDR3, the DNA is TGTGCCAGCAGCTTAGTCGGCTACGAGCAGTACTTC.

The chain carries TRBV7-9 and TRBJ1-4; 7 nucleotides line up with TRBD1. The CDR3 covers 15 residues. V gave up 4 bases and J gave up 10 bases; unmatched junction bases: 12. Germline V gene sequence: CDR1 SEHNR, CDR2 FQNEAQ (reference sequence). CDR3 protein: CASSSATGDSAKLFF. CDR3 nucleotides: TGTGCCAGCAGCTCAGCAACAGGGGATAGTGCAAAACTGTTTTTT.

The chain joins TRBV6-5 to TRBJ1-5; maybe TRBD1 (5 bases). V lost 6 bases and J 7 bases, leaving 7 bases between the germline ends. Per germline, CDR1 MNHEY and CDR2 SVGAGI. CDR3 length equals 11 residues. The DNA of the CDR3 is TGTGCCAGCAGACGGGGCCAGCCCCAGCATTTT. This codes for CASRRGQPQHF.

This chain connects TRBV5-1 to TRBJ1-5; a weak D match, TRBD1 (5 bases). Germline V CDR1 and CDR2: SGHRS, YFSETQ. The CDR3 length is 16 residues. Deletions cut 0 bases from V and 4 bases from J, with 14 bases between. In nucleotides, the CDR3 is TGCGCCAGCAGCTTGGGCGCCGGGGCCGAGAATCAGCCCCAGCATTTT. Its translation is CASSLGAGAENQPQHF.

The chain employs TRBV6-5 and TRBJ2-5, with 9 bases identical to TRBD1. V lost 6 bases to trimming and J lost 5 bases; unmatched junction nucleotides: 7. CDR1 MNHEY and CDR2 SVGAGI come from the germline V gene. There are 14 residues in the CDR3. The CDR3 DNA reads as TGTGCCAGCAGGAGGGACAGGGTGAAGGAGACCCAGTACTTC. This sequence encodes CASRRDRVKETQYF.

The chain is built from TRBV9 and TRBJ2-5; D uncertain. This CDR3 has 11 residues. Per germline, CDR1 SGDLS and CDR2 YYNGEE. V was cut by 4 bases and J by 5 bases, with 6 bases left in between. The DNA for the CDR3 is TGTGCCAGCAGCACCGGGGAGACCCAGTACTTC. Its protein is CASSTGETQYF.

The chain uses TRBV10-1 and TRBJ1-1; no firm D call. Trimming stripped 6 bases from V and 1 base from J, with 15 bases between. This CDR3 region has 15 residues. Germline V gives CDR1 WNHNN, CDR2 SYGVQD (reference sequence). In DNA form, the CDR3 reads TGCGCCAGCAGCTTATCCCGGGCAGCGAACACTGAAGCTTTCTTT. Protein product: CASSLSRAANTEAFF.

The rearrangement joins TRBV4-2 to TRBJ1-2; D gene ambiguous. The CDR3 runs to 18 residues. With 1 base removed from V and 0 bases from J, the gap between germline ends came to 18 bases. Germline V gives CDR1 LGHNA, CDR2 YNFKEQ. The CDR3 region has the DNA TGTGCCAGCAGCCAAGGGGTATCTGAGACAAGCGCTAACTATGGCTACACCTTC. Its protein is CASSQGVSETSANYGYTF.

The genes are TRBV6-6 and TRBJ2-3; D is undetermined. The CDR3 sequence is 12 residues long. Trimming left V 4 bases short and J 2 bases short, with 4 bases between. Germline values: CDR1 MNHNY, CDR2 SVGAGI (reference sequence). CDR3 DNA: TGTGCCAGCAGTTCCTACACAGATACGCAGTATTTT. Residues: CASSSYTDTQYF.